This T cell receptor beta chain was profiled in a study of OX40 agonist ivuxolimab in advanced cancers. As for the study in general: Dose-escalation patients had hepatocellular carcinoma, melanoma, renal cell or head and neck cancer. At about 82% male, the cohort had a mean age of about 60 years, ranging from roughly 23 to 80.

Study-level results: Expanded clones belonging to CD8+ T cells outnumbered, on average, those of CD4+.

This CDR3 is built from 14 residues. The V and J ends lost 3 bases and 8 bases respectively, with 14 bases between them. Germline V gene sequence: CDR1 SGHDT, CDR2 YYEEEE. Details on this clone: Its antigen is not known.

Profiling relied on immunoSEQ multiplex PCR, and the TCRdb table lists in-frame clones only, not all of them. The table has roughly 40,000 clones, approximately 91% seen once. This sequence originates from an adult with an advanced solid tumor such as melanoma, head and neck, liver or kidney cancer. The source was CD4+ or CD8+ T cells sorted from blood, collected in a trial of the OX40 agonist ivuxolimab. This chain links TRBV5-6 with TRBJ1-4; D perhaps matches TRBD1 (6 bases). The CDR3 nucleotides read TGTGCCAGCAGCTCACCGGGGGCGGGAGAAAAACTGTTTTTT. Protein sequence: CASSSPGAGEKLFF.